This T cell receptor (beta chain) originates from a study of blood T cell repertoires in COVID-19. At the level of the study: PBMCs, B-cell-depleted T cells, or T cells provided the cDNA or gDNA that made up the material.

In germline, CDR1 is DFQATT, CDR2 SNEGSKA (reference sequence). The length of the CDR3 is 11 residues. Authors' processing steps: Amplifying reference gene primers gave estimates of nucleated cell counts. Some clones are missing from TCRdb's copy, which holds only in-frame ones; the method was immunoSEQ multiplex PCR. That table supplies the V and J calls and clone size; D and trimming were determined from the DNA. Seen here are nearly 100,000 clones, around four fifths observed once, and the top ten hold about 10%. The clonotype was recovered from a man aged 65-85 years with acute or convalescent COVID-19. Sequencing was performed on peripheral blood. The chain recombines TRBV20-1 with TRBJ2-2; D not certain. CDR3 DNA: TGCAGCGCAAGGCGGACCGGGGAGCTGTTTTTT. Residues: CSARRTGELFF.